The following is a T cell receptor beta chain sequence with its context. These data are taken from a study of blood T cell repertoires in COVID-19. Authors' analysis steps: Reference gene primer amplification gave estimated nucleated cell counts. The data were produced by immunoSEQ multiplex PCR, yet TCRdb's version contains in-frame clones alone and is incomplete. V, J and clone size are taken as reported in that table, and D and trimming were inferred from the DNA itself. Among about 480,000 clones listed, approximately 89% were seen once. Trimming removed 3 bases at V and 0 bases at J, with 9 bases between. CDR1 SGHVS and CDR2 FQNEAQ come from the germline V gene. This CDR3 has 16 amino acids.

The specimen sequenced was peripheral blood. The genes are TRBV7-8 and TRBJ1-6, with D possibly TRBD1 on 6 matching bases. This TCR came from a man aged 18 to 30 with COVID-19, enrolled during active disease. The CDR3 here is CASSFSGVSYNSPLHF. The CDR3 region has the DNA TGTGCCAGCAGCTTCTCAGGGGTCTCCTATAATTCACCCCTCCACTTT.